The clone carrying this TCR beta chain has a count of ten or more. What it binds is unknown. The sample is drawn from a study of Graves' ophthalmopathy and Graves' hyperthyroidism. V gave up 1 base and J gave up 0 bases, with 7 bases separating them. CDR1 is SGHTA and CDR2 is FQGNSA in the germline V gene. The CDR3 is 15 amino acids. Exclusion applied to patients with other autoimmune diseases, uncontrolled infections, pregnancy or lactation. Clinical symptoms, serum thyroxine, TRAb, thyroid ultrasound and orbital computed tomography formed the basis of diagnosis. Findings and caveats of the study: Blood also contained most of the expanded thyroid clonotypes above 0.001 frequency.

Using RNA transcripts, the TCR beta CDR3 regions were amplified. HTBI primers were employed in first-round RT-PCR, then a second-round multiplex PCR followed. TCRdb re-derived calls from the multiplex PCR reads in MiXCR, one entry per CDR3 protein. This table has more than 550,000 distinct CDR3 sequences, 35% to 45% appearing once. J is TRBJ1-5 and V is TRBV7-2; D gene unclear. The receptor was derived from an adult man with Graves' ophthalmopathy. Sequenced input: peripheral blood. The CDR3, as DNA: TGTGCCAGCAGCTTAGGGCCCGATAGCAATCAGCCCCAGCATTTT. Encoded protein: CASSLGPDSNQPQHF. The entire variable domain, with the rest obtained from reference TRBV7-2 and TRBJ1-5, is as follows: GAGVSQSPSNKVTEKGKDVELRCDPISGHTALYWYRQSLGQGLEFLIYFQGNSAPDKSGLPSDRFSAERTGGSVSTLTIQRTQQEDSAVYLCASSLGPDSNQPQHFGDGTRLSIL.